A selection of T cell receptor beta chains follows, all from one sample in a study of blood T cell repertoires in COVID-19. TCRdb keeps only in-frame clones here, not all; method: immunoSEQ multiplex PCR. The data contain 360,000 or so clones, about 90% of them seen just once; the ten biggest clones take up about 3%. The specimen was PBMCs or T cells enriched from blood (not recorded which). The receptors were sampled from a woman aged 25 to 39 who had recovered from COVID-19. Each CDR3 is given with its conserved first and last residue. The order of the fields is clone size, J gene, D gene, V gene, CDR3 protein, CDR3 DNA. D genes are given only for firm matches. Clone size is given for some rows only: seen once, a few or many times, or a class if the clone is expanded.

NA | TRBJ2-7 | TRBD1 | TRBV19 | CASSGTGYEQYF | TGTGCCAGTAGTGGGACAGGCTACGAGCAGTACTTC
NA | TRBJ2-1 | TRBD1 | TRBV19 | CASSVGQGVARKQFF | TGTGCCAGTAGTGTCGGACAGGGGGTCGCTCGGAAGCAGTTCTTC
once | TRBJ1-2 | NA | TRBV28 | CATSGGYGYTF | TGTGCCACCTCGGGGGGCTATGGCTACACCTTC
NA | TRBJ1-5 | NA | TRBV2 | CASRVTGDQPQHF | TGTGCCAGCAGGGTGACAGGTGATCAGCCCCAGCATTTT
NA | TRBJ2-1 | TRBD2 | TRBV24-1 | CATSPTSGSIPYNEQFF | TGTGCCACCAGCCCGACTAGCGGATCAATCCCTTACAATGAGCAGTTCTTC
NA | TRBJ2-7 | TRBD1 | TRBV7-2 | CASSTRDSSSYEQYF | TGTGCCAGCAGCACACGGGACAGTAGCTCCTACGAGCAGTACTTC
NA | TRBJ2-7 | NA | TRBV6-6 | CASSLVVGGVGEQYF | TGTGCCAGCAGTTTGGTGGTCGGCGGGGTAGGCGAGCAGTACTTC
NA | TRBJ2-1 | TRBD2 | TRBV4-1 | CASSPRRVREDPTGNEQFF | TGCGCCAGCAGCCCTAGGCGTGTGCGGGAGGATCCGACTGGGAATGAGCAGTTCTTC
NA | TRBJ1-1 | NA | TRBV10-3 | CAISVTQGNTEAFF | TGTGCCATCAGTGTCACACAGGGGAACACTGAAGCTTTCTTT
NA | TRBJ2-5 | NA | TRBV11-3 | CASSLSGETQYF | TGTGCCAGCAGCCTGTCAGGGGAGACCCAGTACTTC
NA | TRBJ2-5 | NA | TRBV15 | CATSARGGSETQYF | TGTGCCACCAGCGCCAGGGGTGGGAGTGAGACCCAGTACTTC
NA | TRBJ2-5 | NA | TRBV12-3/TRBV12-4 | CASKMTGQETQYF | TGTGCCAGCAAAATGACAGGCCAAGAGACCCAGTACTTC
few | TRBJ1-2 | NA | TRBV7-9 | CASSLVVGHGYTF | TGTGCCAGCAGCTTAGTAGTGGGGCATGGCTACACCTTC
NA | TRBJ2-2 | TRBD1 | TRBV19 | CASRRTGWSPWELFF | TGTGCCAGTAGGCGGACAGGGTGGTCTCCTTGGGAGCTGTTTTTT
NA | TRBJ1-4 | NA | TRBV2 | CASSYRDIQLATNEKLFF | TGTGCCAGCAGCTACCGGGACATCCAACTTGCAACTAATGAAAAACTGTTTTTT
NA | TRBJ2-1 | TRBD2 | TRBV11-2 | CASSTKRLAGTEQFF | TGTGCCAGCAGCACCAAAAGACTAGCGGGGACTGAGCAGTTCTTC
NA | TRBJ2-2 | TRBD1 | TRBV5-1 | CASSFGQATGELFF | TGCGCCAGCAGCTTTGGACAGGCCACCGGGGAGCTGTTTTTT
NA | TRBJ2-1 | NA | TRBV18 | CASSPQGNHNEQFF | TGTGCCAGCTCCCCCCAGGGGAACCACAATGAGCAGTTCTTC
NA | TRBJ1-4 | NA | TRBV30 | CAWSVRGGREKLFF | TGTGCCTGGAGTGTGCGGGGGGGGCGGGAAAAACTGTTTTTT
NA | TRBJ2-1 | NA | TRBV7-9 | CASSLDGTGVLSSYNEQFF | TGTGCCAGCAGCTTAGACGGGACGGGGGTGCTCAGCTCCTACAATGAGCAGTTCTTC
NA | TRBJ1-5 | TRBD1 | TRBV27 | CASSLGQGANQPQHF | TGTGCCAGCAGTCTCGGACAGGGGGCTAATCAGCCCCAGCATTTT
NA | TRBJ2-2 | NA | TRBV15 | CATSRTGELFF | TGTGCCACCAGCAGAACTGGGGAGCTGTTTTTT
NA | TRBJ2-2 | NA | TRBV6-5 | CASNLWGANTGELFF | TGTGCCAGCAACCTTTGGGGAGCGAACACCGGGGAGCTGTTTTTT
NA | TRBJ2-7 | NA | TRBV29-1 | CSVEFSNEQYF | TGCAGCGTTGAGTTTTCTAACGAGCAGTACTTC
NA | TRBJ1-1 | NA | TRBV27 | CASRTGAGEAFF | TGTGCCAGCAGGACTGGGGCAGGTGAAGCTTTCTTT
NA | TRBJ2-7 | TRBD1 | TRBV6-5 | CASNRDRGRYEQYF | TGTGCCAGTAACAGGGACAGGGGGCGATACGAGCAGTACTTC
NA | TRBJ2-5 | TRBD2 | TRBV18 | CASSPRGGSDETQYF | TGTGCCAGCTCACCCCGGGGGGGATCCGATGAGACCCAGTACTTC
NA | TRBJ1-1 | TRBD1 | TRBV29-1 | CSVEALDRGYAFF | TGCAGCGTTGAAGCGCTGGACAGGGGATACGCTTTCTTT
few | TRBJ1-1 | TRBD1 | TRBV5-8 | CASSFVGGSNTEAFF | TGTGCCAGCAGCTTTGTAGGGGGCTCGAACACTGAAGCTTTCTTT
NA | TRBJ2-7 | TRBD1 | TRBV28 | CASSLAGTGPYEQYF | TGTGCCAGCAGTTTAGCCGGGACAGGGCCCTACGAGCAGTACTTC
NA | TRBJ1-1 | NA | TRBV7-2 | CASSPRDTRDTEAFF | TGTGCCAGCAGCCCCCGGGACACCAGGGACACTGAAGCTTTCTTT
NA | TRBJ2-7 | TRBD1 | TRBV19 | CASSLRSGTGQRNEQYF | TGTGCCAGTAGTCTCCGGTCCGGGACAGGTCAAAGGAACGAGCAGTACTTC
once | TRBJ2-1 | NA | TRBV18 | CASSLTSSVTYNEQFF | TGTGCCAGCTCACTCACGTCTAGCGTAACCTACAATGAGCAGTTCTTC